These T cell receptor beta chains were read from a single sample in a study of blood T cell repertoires in COVID-19. The table came from immunoSEQ multiplex PCR; TCRdb's copy has only in-frame clones and leaves some out. Here the sample spans 300,000 or so clones, approximately 90% being singletons. Sequencing input: peripheral blood. The receptors shown here come from a woman aged 40 to 55 with acute or convalescent COVID-19. The CDR3 runs from the conserved cysteine through the conserved F or W. Each record gives: V gene, D gene, J gene, clone size, CDR3 protein, CDR3 DNA. A D gene is named only where the DNA matches it firmly. Where a row states a size, it is once, few, many or the class of an expanded clone; other rows omit it.

>TRBV12-3/TRBV12-4|NA|TRBJ1-1|few
CAVGQGRNTEAFF
TGTGCCGTAGGCCAGGGCCGGAACACTGAAGCTTTCTTT
>TRBV4-1|TRBD1|TRBJ1-2|NA
CASSQDRDRVSGYTF
TGCGCCAGCAGCCAAGATCGGGACAGGGTGAGTGGCTACACCTTC
>TRBV6-5|TRBD1|TRBJ2-3|NA
CASSWRDRGPDTQYF
TGTGCCAGCAGTTGGCGGGACAGGGGCCCAGATACGCAGTATTTT
>TRBV18|NA|TRBJ1-5|NA
CASSPDRYSNQPQHF
TGTGCCAGCTCACCGGACAGATATAGCAATCAGCCCCAGCATTTT
>TRBV19|NA|TRBJ1-2|once
CASSITRQDGYTF
TGTGCCAGTAGTATAACACGGCAGGATGGCTACACCTTC
>TRBV30|TRBD1|TRBJ1-4|NA
CAWSIYQGAWAANEKLFF
TGTGCCTGGAGCATATACCAGGGGGCCTGGGCGGCTAATGAAAAACTGTTTTTT
>TRBV25-1|TRBD1|TRBJ1-2|NA
CASSAWDRDNYGYTF
TGTGCCAGCAGTGCCTGGGACAGGGACAACTATGGCTACACCTTC
>TRBV6-5|NA|TRBJ1-2|NA
CASSLAGGGGYGYTF
TGTGCCAGCAGCCTCGCTGGGGGGGGCGGATATGGCTACACCTTC
>TRBV29-1|TRBD1|TRBJ1-1|NA
CSVDNRGQTEAFF
TGCAGCGTTGACAACAGGGGGCAGACTGAAGCTTTCTTT
>TRBV11-3|NA|TRBJ1-1|NA
CASNADGGDKTEAFF
TGTGCCAGCAACGCGGACGGGGGAGACAAGACTGAAGCTTTCTTT
>TRBV5-1|NA|TRBJ1-6|NA
CASSSSGQLESPLHF
TGCGCCAGCAGCTCAAGCGGACAGTTAGAATCGCCCCTCCACTTT
>TRBV11-2|TRBD1|TRBJ2-5|NA
CASRDRGGEETQYF
TGTGCCAGCCGGGACAGGGGTGGGGAAGAGACCCAGTACTTC
>TRBV27|TRBD1|TRBJ2-1|NA
CATATGADNEQFF
TGTGCCACCGCGACAGGGGCCGACAATGAGCAGTTCTTC
>TRBV4-1|TRBD2|TRBJ2-3|NA
CASSQLTSGVVTDTQYF
TGCGCCAGCAGCCAGCTAACTAGCGGGGTAGTTACAGATACGCAGTATTTT
>TRBV6-1|NA|TRBJ1-3|NA
CASSELGRSGNTIYF
TGTGCCAGCAGTGAATTGGGCAGATCTGGAAACACCATATATTTT
>TRBV6-5|TRBD2|TRBJ2-1|NA
CASHRGRSSYNEQFF
TGTGCCAGCCACCGCGGGAGGAGCTCCTACAATGAGCAGTTCTTC
>TRBV5-1|TRBD1|TRBJ1-3|few
CASSSTDRGSRNTIYF
TGCGCCAGCAGCTCGACGGACAGGGGTTCGCGAAACACCATATATTTT
>TRBV7-2|TRBD2|TRBJ2-3|NA
CASSRGRVNWREDTQYF
TGTGCCAGCAGCCGGGGGAGGGTCAATTGGAGGGAAGATACGCAGTATTTT
>TRBV13|TRBD2|TRBJ2-2|NA
CASSQRLATNTGELFF
TGTGCCAGCAGTCAACGACTAGCGACGAACACCGGGGAGCTGTTTTTT
>TRBV2|NA|TRBJ1-5|NA
CASTQGLSNQPQHF
TGTGCCAGTACCCAGGGGTTGAGCAATCAGCCCCAGCATTTT
>TRBV5-1|TRBD2|TRBJ2-5|NA
CASSPRRTGATSGGQETQYF
TGCGCCAGCAGCCCACGCCGGACAGGGGCCACTAGCGGGGGGCAAGAGACCCAGTACTTC
>TRBV4-1|TRBD1|TRBJ1-2|NA
CASSQEGTGLYYGYTF
TGCGCCAGCAGCCAAGAAGGGACAGGATTATACTATGGCTACACCTTC
>TRBV9|TRBD2|TRBJ2-3|NA
CASSVEGSGASTDTQYF
TGTGCCAGCAGCGTAGAGGGTAGCGGGGCTAGCACAGATACGCAGTATTTT
>TRBV19|TRBD1|TRBJ1-4|NA
CASSISVGTGAEKLFF
TGTGCCAGTAGTATATCTGTCGGGACAGGGGCTGAAAAACTGTTTTTT
>TRBV28|NA|TRBJ1-5|NA
CASSLSGGDGLRQPQHF
TGTGCCAGCAGTTTATCCGGCGGGGACGGACTGAGACAGCCCCAGCATTTT
>TRBV9|NA|TRBJ2-3|NA
CASSVGATFPQYF
TGTGCCAGCAGCGTAGGAGCCACGTTTCCGCAGTATTTT
>TRBV6-5|TRBD1|TRBJ1-2|NA
CASSYSTGERGYGYTF
TGTGCCAGCAGTTACTCGACAGGGGAAAGGGGATATGGCTACACCTTC
>TRBV5-4|TRBD2|TRBJ2-1|NA
CASNFVESGGAEEQFF
TGTGCCAGCAACTTTGTCGAGAGCGGGGGGGCGGAGGAGCAGTTCTTC
>TRBV7-9|NA|TRBJ1-2|NA
CASSHSMNYGYTF
TGTGCCAGCAGCCACAGCATGAACTATGGCTACACCTTC
>TRBV24-1|TRBD1|TRBJ2-3|NA
CATAHRGRRGINTQYF
TGTGCCACAGCCCACAGGGGGCGCAGAGGGATTAATACGCAGTATTTT
>TRBV6-1|NA|TRBJ2-3|NA
CASRESGETDTQYF
TGTGCCAGCAGGGAATCAGGGGAGACAGATACGCAGTATTTT
>TRBV5-6|NA|TRBJ1-4|NA
CASSRGRGTQNEKLFF
TGTGCCAGCAGCCGGGGTAGGGGGACGCAAAATGAAAAACTGTTTTTT
>TRBV4-1|NA|TRBJ1-2|NA
CASSLGAAYTF
TGCGCCAGCAGCCTTGGGGCCGCTTACACCTTC
>TRBV9|NA|TRBJ1-2|NA
CASSADMGHIGYTF
TGTGCCAGCAGCGCCGATATGGGACACATCGGCTACACCTTC
>TRBV5-1|NA|TRBJ1-1|few
CASSQQGDTEAFF
TGCGCCAGCAGCCAACAAGGGGACACTGAAGCTTTCTTT
>TRBV5-1|NA|TRBJ1-3|NA
CASSQDKSSGNTIYF
TGCGCCAGCAGTCAGGACAAGAGCTCTGGAAACACCATATATTTT
>TRBV7-2|NA|TRBJ2-5|NA
CASSLAVSVAQYF
TGTGCCAGCAGCTTAGCCGTCAGCGTAGCCCAGTACTTC
>TRBV9|NA|TRBJ2-3|NA
CASSERRSVSTDTQYF
TGTGCCAGCAGCGAGCGAAGGAGCGTCAGCACAGATACGCAGTATTTT
>TRBV6-1|NA|TRBJ1-2|NA
CASSEGYQGGYTF
TGTGCCAGCAGTGAAGGATATCAGGGAGGATACACCTTC
>TRBV2|NA|TRBJ2-3|NA
CASSDPGDDTDTQYF
TGTGCCAGCAGTGACCCGGGGGACGACACAGATACGCAGTATTTT
>TRBV7-2|TRBD1|TRBJ1-1|NA
CASDRGAVNTEAFF
TGTGCCAGTGACAGGGGGGCAGTGAACACTGAAGCTTTCTTT
>TRBV5-5|TRBD1|TRBJ1-1|NA
CASSLGFGDRGSEAFF
TGTGCCAGCAGCTTGGGGTTCGGGGACAGGGGTTCTGAAGCTTTCTTT
>TRBV5-1|TRBD2|TRBJ2-2|NA
CASSPRGSGGSNTGELFF
TGCGCCAGCAGCCCTCGTGGTAGCGGGGGATCCAACACCGGGGAGCTGTTTTTT
>TRBV9|TRBD2|TRBJ2-3|NA
CASSLARGASTDTQYF
TGTGCCAGCAGCCTTGCGCGGGGGGCTAGCACAGATACGCAGTATTTT
>TRBV3-1/TRBV3-2|NA|TRBJ1-2|NA
CASSQETVYGYTF
TGTGCCAGCAGCCAAGAGACAGTCTATGGCTACACCTTC
>TRBV11-2|TRBD1|TRBJ1-3|few
CASSKGQGAGNTIYF
TGTGCCAGCAGCAAAGGACAGGGAGCTGGAAACACCATATATTTT
>TRBV2|TRBD1|TRBJ1-2|NA
CASSEKEAGQGANYGYTF
TGTGCCAGCAGCGAGAAAGAGGCCGGGCAGGGGGCCAACTATGGCTACACCTTC
>TRBV10-3|TRBD1|TRBJ1-2|NA
CAIRGTGVAYGYTF
TGTGCCATCAGGGGGACAGGGGTTGCCTATGGCTACACCTTC
>TRBV18|TRBD1|TRBJ1-1|NA
CASSPRGQMNTEAFF
TGTGCCAGCTCACCCCGGGGACAGATGAACACTGAAGCTTTCTTT
>TRBV2|NA|TRBJ1-1|NA
CARITGNTEAFF
TGTGCCAGAATAACAGGGAACACTGAAGCTTTCTTT
>TRBV13|NA|TRBJ1-4|NA
CASSPARTNEKLFF
TGTGCCAGCAGCCCCGCCAGAACTAATGAAAAACTGTTTTTT
>TRBV4-1|NA|TRBJ1-1|once
CASSQGAEAFF
TGCGCCAGCAGCCAGGGGGCAGAAGCTTTCTTT
>TRBV2|NA|TRBJ1-1|once
CASSARRANTEAFF
TGTGCCAGCAGTGCACGGCGGGCGAACACTGAAGCTTTCTTT
>TRBV29-1|TRBD2|TRBJ2-5|NA
CSVEEGRVSRRGRETQYF
TGCAGCGTTGAAGAAGGGCGGGTCTCCCGGCGCGGGAGAGAGACCCAGTACTTC